The T cell receptor beta chain described here comes from a study of T-cell reconstitution after alpha-beta-depleted transplantation in children. General study results and limits: Diversity and T-cell counts at one year after transplant derived mostly from new T cells. Some patients' high day-60 TCRbeta diversity was traced to surviving recipient T cells and thymic progenitors.

Unique molecular identifiers were incorporated into the prepared TCRbeta library. One entry per CDR3 protein results from TCRdb running MiXCR on the PCR reads. The profile shows around 420,000 distinct CDR3 sequences, 15% to 20% of them singletons. This clonotype was counted between two and nine times. Its matching antigen is unknown. One end of the junction is discordant with germline, which a read error may explain. The CDR3 runs 15 residues. The germline V gene has CDR1 SGHRS and CDR2 YFSETQ. This chain uses TRBV5-1 with TRBJ2-1; tentatively, D is TRBD2 (6 bases). This receptor was obtained from a boy in the first two years of life who had a stem cell transplant for Wiskott-Aldrich syndrome, so the T cells may come from the graft donor. The material sequenced was PBMCs, mostly from graft donor cells, taken 360 days after TCRalphabeta/CD19-depleted stem cell transplant. CDR3 protein: CASSLASHAGGERFF. DNA for the CDR3: TGCGCCAGCAGCTTAGCAAGCCACGCCGGGGGTGAGCGGTTCTTC.